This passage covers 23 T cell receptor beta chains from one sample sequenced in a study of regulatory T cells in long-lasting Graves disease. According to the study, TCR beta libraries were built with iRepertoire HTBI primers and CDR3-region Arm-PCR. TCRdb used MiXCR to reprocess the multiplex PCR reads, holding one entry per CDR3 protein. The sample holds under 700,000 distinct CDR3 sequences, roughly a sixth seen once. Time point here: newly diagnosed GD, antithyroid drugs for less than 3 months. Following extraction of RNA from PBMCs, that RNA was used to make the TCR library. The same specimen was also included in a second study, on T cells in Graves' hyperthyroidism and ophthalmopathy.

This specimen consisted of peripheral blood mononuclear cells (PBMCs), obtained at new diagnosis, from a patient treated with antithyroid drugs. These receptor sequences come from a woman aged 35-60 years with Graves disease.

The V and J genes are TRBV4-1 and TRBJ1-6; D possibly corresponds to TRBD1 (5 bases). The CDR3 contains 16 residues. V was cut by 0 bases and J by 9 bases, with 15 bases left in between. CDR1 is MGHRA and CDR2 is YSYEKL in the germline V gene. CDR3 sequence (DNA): TGCGCCAGCAGCCAAGAGAGAGGGGACCTAGGTTCACCCCTCCACTTT. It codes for CASSQERGDLGSPLHF.

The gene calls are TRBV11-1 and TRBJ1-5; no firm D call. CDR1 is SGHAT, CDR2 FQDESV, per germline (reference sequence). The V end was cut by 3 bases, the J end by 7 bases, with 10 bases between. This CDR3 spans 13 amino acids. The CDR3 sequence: CASSLGERQPQHF. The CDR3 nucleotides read TGTGCCAGCAGCTTGGGAGAGAGGCAGCCCCAGCATTTT.

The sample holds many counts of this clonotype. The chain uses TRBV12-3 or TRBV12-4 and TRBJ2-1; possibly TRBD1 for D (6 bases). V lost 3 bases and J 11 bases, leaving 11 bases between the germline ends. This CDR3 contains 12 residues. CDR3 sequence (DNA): TGTGCCAGCAGTTTCGGGGACACAAAGCAGTTCTTC. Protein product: CASSFGDTKQFF.

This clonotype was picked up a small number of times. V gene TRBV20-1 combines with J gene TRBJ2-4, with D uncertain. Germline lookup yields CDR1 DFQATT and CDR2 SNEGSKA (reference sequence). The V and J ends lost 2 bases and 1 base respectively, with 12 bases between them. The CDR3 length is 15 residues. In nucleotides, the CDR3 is TGCAGTGCTAGATCGGGCGATGGGGCCAAAAACATTCAGTACTTC. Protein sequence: CSARSGDGAKNIQYF.

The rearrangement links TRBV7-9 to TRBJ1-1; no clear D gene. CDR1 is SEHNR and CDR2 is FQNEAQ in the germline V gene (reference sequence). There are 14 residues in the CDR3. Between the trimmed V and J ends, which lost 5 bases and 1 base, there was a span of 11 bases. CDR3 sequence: CASSGRQPNTEAFF. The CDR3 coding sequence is TGTGCCAGCAGCGGGAGGCAGCCGAACACTGAAGCTTTCTTT.

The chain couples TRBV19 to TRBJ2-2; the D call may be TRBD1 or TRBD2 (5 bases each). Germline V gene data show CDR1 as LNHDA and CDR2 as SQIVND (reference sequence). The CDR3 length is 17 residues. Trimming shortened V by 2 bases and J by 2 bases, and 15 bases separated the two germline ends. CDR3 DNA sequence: TGTGCCAGTAGTATAAGATGGGAGCAGGGAAACACCGGGGAGCTGTTTTTT. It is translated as CASSIRWEQGNTGELFF.

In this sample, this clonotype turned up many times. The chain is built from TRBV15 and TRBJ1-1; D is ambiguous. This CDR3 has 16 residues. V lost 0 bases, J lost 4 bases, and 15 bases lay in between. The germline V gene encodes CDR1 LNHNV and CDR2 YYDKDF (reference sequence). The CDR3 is CATSRDWSRTSTEAFF. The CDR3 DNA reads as TGTGCCACCAGCAGAGATTGGAGCCGAACTTCCACTGAAGCTTTCTTT. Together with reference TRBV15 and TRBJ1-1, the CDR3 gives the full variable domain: DAMVIQNPRYQVTQFGKPVTLSCSQTLNHNVMYWYQQKSSQAPKLLFHYYDKDFNNEADTPDNFQSRRPNTSFCFLDIRSPGLGDTAMYLCATSRDWSRTSTEAFFGQGTRLTVV.

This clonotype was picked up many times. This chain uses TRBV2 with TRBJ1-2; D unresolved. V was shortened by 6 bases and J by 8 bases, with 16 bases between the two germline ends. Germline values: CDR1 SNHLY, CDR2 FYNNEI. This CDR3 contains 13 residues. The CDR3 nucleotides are TGTGCCAGCAGGGAGCTGGACGGTGAAGGCTACACCTTC. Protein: CASRELDGEGYTF.

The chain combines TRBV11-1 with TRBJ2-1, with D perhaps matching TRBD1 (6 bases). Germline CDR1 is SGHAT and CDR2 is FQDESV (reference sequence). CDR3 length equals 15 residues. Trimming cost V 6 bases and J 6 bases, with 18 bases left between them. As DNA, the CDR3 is TGTGCCAGCAGGCGCCGGGACACTTTATCCAATGAGCAGTTCTTC. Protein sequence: CASRRRDTLSNEQFF.

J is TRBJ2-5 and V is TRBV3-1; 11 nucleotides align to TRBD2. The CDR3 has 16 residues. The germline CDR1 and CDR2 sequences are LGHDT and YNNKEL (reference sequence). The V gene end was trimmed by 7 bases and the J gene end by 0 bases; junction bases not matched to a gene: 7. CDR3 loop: CASTPASGGHQETQYF. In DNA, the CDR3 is TGTGCCAGCACCCCGGCTAGCGGGGGGCACCAAGAGACCCAGTACTTC.

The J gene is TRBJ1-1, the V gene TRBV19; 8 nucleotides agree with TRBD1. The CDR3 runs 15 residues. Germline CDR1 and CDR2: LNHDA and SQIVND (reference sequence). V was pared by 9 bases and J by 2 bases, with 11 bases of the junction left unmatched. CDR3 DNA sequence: TGTGCCAGCACAGGGGGAGGCCCTATTAACACTGAAGCTTTCTTT. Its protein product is CASTGGGPINTEAFF.

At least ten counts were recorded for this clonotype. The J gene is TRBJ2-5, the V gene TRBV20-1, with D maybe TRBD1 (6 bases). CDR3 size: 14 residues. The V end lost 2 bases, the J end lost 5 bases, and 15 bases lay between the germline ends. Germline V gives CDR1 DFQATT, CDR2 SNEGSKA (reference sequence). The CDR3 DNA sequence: TGCAGTGCTAGAATGGGGGCTAGATGGGAGACCCAGTACTTC. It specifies CSARMGARWETQYF.

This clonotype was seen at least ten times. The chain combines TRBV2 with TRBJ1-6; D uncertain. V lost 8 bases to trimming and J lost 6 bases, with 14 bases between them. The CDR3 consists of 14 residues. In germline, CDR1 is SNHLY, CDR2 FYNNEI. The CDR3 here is CASLPFGSNSPLHF. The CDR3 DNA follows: TGTGCCAGCCTCCCCTTCGGCTCTAATTCACCCCTCCACTTT.

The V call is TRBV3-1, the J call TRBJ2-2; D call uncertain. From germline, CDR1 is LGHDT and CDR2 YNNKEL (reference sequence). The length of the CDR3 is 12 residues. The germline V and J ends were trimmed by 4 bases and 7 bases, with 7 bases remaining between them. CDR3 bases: TGTGCCAGCAGCCTTTACATCGGGGAGCTGTTTTTT. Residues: CASSLYIGELFF. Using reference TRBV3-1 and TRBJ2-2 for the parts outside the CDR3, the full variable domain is DTAVSQTPKYLVTQMGNDKSIKCEQNLGHDTMYWYKQDSKKFLKIMFSYNNKELIINETVPNRFSPKSPDKAHLNLHINSLELGDSAVYFCASSLYIGELFFGEGSRLTVL.

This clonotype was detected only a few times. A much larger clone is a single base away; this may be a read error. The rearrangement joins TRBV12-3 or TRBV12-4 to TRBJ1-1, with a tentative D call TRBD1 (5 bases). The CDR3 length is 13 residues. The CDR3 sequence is CAGSRVRDTEAFF. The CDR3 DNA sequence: TGTGCCGGCAGTCGGGTCAGGGACACTGAAGCTTTCTTT.

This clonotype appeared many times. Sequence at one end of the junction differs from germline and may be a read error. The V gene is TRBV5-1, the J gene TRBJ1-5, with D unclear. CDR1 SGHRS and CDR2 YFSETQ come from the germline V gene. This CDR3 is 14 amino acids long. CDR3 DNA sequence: TGTGCCAGCAGCTTAGTCGGTGGCAATCAGCCCCAGCATTTT. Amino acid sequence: CASSLVGGNQPQHF.

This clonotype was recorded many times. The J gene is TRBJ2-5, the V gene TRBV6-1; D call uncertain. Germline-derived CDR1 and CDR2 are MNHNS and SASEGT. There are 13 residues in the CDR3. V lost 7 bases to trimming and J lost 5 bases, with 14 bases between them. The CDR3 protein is CASTRSPRETQYF. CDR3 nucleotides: TGTGCCAGCACTCGCTCCCCCCGGGAGACCCAGTACTTC.

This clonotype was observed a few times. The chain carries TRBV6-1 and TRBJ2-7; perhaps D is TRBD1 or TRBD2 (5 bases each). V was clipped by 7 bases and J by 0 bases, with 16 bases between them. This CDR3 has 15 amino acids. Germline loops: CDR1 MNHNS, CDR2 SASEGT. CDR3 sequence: CASTQRGDYSYEQYF. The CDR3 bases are TGTGCCAGCACCCAGAGAGGGGATTACTCCTACGAGCAGTACTTC.

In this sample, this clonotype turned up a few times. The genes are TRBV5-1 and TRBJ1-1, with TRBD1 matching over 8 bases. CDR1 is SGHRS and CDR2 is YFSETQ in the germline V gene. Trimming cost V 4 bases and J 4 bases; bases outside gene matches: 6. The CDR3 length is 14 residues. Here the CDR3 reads CASSMGQDLTEAFF. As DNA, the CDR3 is TGCGCCAGCAGCATGGGACAGGACCTCACTGAAGCTTTCTTT. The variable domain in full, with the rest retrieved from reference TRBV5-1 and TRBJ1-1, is KAGVTQTPRYLIKTRGQQVTLSCSPISGHRSVSWYQQTPGQGLQFLFEYFSETQRNKGNFPGRFSGRQFSNSRSEMNVSTLELGDSALYLCASSMGQDLTEAFFGQGTRLTVV.

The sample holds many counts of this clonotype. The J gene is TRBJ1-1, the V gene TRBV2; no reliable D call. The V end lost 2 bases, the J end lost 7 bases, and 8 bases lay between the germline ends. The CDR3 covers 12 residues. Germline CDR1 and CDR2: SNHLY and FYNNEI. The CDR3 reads CASSESGNEAFF. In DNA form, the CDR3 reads TGTGCCAGCAGTGAAAGTGGAAATGAAGCTTTCTTT.

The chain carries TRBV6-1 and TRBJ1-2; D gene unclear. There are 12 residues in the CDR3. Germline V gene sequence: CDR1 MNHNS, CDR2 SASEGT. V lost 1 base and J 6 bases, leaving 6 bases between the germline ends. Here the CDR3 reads CASSEVRDGYTF. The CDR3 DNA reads TGTGCCAGCAGTGAAGTTAGGGATGGCTACACCTTC.

CDR3 region: CSARIPTGHALKDTQYF. In nucleotides, the CDR3 is TGCAGTGCTAGAATCCCCACAGGGCATGCCCTCAAGGATACGCAGTATTTT. V usage is TRBV20-1 and J usage is TRBJ2-3; D possibly corresponds to TRBD1 (6 bases). The CDR3 covers 17 residues. The germline V and J ends were trimmed by 2 bases and 6 bases, with 24 bases remaining between them. Germline V gene sequence: CDR1 DFQATT, CDR2 SNEGSKA (reference sequence).

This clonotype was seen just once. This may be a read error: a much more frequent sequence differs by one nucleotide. As DNA, the CDR3 is TGTGCCAGCAGCACCGAGGGCCAGTCCTACAATGAGCAGTTCTTC. Amino acids: CASSTEGQSYNEQFF. The chain combines TRBV7-3 with TRBJ2-1; D may be TRBD2 (5 bases). Germline-derived CDR1 and CDR2 are SGHTA and FQGTGA. The CDR3 has 15 residues. V was pared by 5 bases and J by 1 base, with 12 bases between.